Below are 31 T cell receptor beta chains sequenced from a single sample in a study of Graves' ophthalmopathy and Graves' hyperthyroidism (dated by TCRdb to 2016 to 2018). TCRdb shows the sequencer as Illumina HiSeq 2000. TCR beta CDR3 regions were amplified from RNA transcripts for repertoire sequencing. A first-round RT-PCR used HTBI primers with the Qiagen OneStep RT-PCR kit, followed by a second-round multiplex PCR, size selection and purification. Using fastp at Q25 and MiXCR, TCRdb reprocessed the public reads and kept productive beta chains. Under each unique CDR3 protein, matching rows form one entry showing the most common genes and DNA. The sample contains more than 1,000,000 distinct CDR3 sequences, about two fifths of them found a single time. The biggest ten clones account for over 8.5% of the sample. Sequenced material: peripheral blood or thyroid tissue (not recorded which). These receptors all stem from an adult man with Graves' hyperthyroidism.

This chain connects TRBV5-8 to TRBJ1-2, with D maybe TRBD1 (5 bases). V lost 1 base to trimming and J lost 8 bases, with 15 bases between them. The CDR3 has 14 amino acids. Germline CDR1 is SGHTS and CDR2 is YDEGEE. For the CDR3, the DNA is TGTGCCAGCAGCTTGATCCGGGGCGGGAAGGGCTACACCTTC. Amino acids: CASSLIRGGKGYTF.

This clonotype was seen a few times. This rearrangement joins TRBV6-5 to TRBJ1-4, with TRBD1 matching over 10 bases. Germline values: CDR1 MNHEY, CDR2 SVGAGI. This CDR3 is built from 15 residues. V dropped 2 bases and J dropped 7; count of bases not matched to a gene: 4. The CDR3 nucleotides are TGTGCCAGCAGTTACGGGGGGACAGGGGCTGAAAAACTGTTTTTT. This codes for CASSYGGTGAEKLFF.

In its sample, this clonotype was seen many times. The gene calls are TRBV5-1 and TRBJ2-2, with 11 bases fitting TRBD2. Germline CDR1 SGHRS, CDR2 YFSETQ. V lost 0 bases to trimming and J lost 3 bases; unmatched junction nucleotides: 4. This CDR3 is 17 amino acids long. This chain's CDR3 is CASSLETSGSYTGELFF. The DNA of the CDR3 is TGCGCCAGCAGCTTGGAAACTAGCGGGAGTTACACCGGGGAGCTGTTTTTT.

This clonotype was seen a few times. The CDR3 protein is CASSHILGLRYEQYF. CDR3 DNA: TGCGCCAGCAGCCACATACTGGGACTTCGCTACGAGCAGTACTTC. The chain uses TRBV10-2 and TRBJ2-7, with D tentatively TRBD2 (6 bases). V lost 6 bases and J 3 bases, leaving 18 bases between the germline ends. Germline CDR1 and CDR2: WSHSY and SAAADI. There are 15 residues in the CDR3.

The chain employs TRBV29-1 and TRBJ2-5; a weak D match, TRBD1 (6 bases). CDR3 length equals 13 residues. Trimming pared 5 bases from V and 3 bases from J, leaving 13 bases between. CDR1 is SQVTM and CDR2 is ANQGSEA in the germline V gene. This chain's CDR3 is CSVSRGMKETQYF. The DNA of the CDR3 is TGCAGCGTTAGCAGGGGAATGAAAGAGACCCAGTACTTC.

In the case of this clonotype: A much larger clone differs from this one at a single base, so this may be a read error. This sequence joins TRBV7-9 and TRBJ2-2; a weak D match, TRBD2 (6 bases). The CDR3 spans 15 residues. Germline loops: CDR1 SEHNR, CDR2 FQNEAQ (reference sequence). CDR3 nucleotide sequence: TGTGCCAGCAGCCCGCGGGGCCCGAACGCCGGGGAGCTGTTTTTT. Encoded protein: CASSPRGPNAGELFF.

This clonotype was detected ten times or more. The V call is TRBV9, the J call TRBJ1-4; tentatively, D is TRBD1 (6 bases). With 4 bases removed from V and 7 bases from J, the gap between germline ends came to 17 bases. The germline CDR1 and CDR2 sequences are SGDLS and YYNGEE. This CDR3 is built from 15 residues. CDR3 DNA: TGTGCCAGCAGCCTAGGGGGGAGAGATTCTGAAAAACTGTTTTTT. Translated: CASSLGGRDSEKLFF. The entire variable domain, with the rest obtained from reference TRBV9 and TRBJ1-4, is as follows: DSGVTQTPKHLITATGQRVTLRCSPRSGDLSVYWYQQSLDQGLQFLIQYYNGEERAKGNILERFSAQQFPDLHSELNLSSLELGDSALYFCASSLGGRDSEKLFFGSGTQLSVL.

This clonotype was counted at least ten times. The gene calls are TRBV10-3 and TRBJ1-1; no clear D. This CDR3 region has 12 residues. Deletions cut 6 bases from V and 6 bases from J, with 11 bases between. Germline V gives CDR1 ENHRY, CDR2 SYGVKD. The CDR3 nucleotides read TGTGCCATCAGGTCTCTAAACTCTGAAGCTTTCTTT. Translating it yields CAIRSLNSEAFF.

The chain links TRBV4-3 to TRBJ1-1; TRBD1 aligns across 10 bases. J was trimmed by 0 bases and V by 4 bases; bases with no gene match: 2. This CDR3 region has 15 residues. The germline V gene encodes CDR1 LGHNA and CDR2 YSLEER. The CDR3 sequence is CASSPGTGVNTEAFF. The CDR3 coding sequence is TGCGCCAGCAGCCCTGGGACAGGGGTGAACACTGAAGCTTTCTTT.

The chain is built from TRBV6-5 and TRBJ2-7; 7 bases map to TRBD1. This CDR3 region has 15 residues. Germline-derived CDR1 and CDR2 are MNHEY and SVGAGI. V was pared by 0 bases and J by 5 bases, with 7 bases of the junction left unmatched. As DNA, the CDR3 is TGTGCCAGCAGTTACTCGGGCAGGGGGTTTCACGAGCAGTACTTC. It specifies CASSYSGRGFHEQYF.

V and J are TRBV11-1 and TRBJ1-6, with D maybe TRBD1 (6 bases). The CDR3 covers 13 residues. Germline V gives CDR1 SGHAT, CDR2 FQDESV (reference sequence). The V and J ends lost 5 bases and 13 bases respectively, with 15 bases between them. Written as DNA, the CDR3 is TGTGCCAGCAGCCAAGTCCAGGGGCTCCCCCTCCACTTT. Amino acids: CASSQVQGLPLHF.

This clonotype was seen ten or more times. This rearrangement joins TRBV29-1 to TRBJ1-4; possibly TRBD1 for D (5 bases). The CDR3 totals 15 residues. The V gene's germline CDR1 is SQVTM and CDR2 ANQGSEA. Between the trimmed V and J ends, which lost 4 bases and 3 bases, there was a span of 15 bases. This CDR3 reads CSVAPGPSANEKLFF. CDR3 DNA: TGCAGCGTTGCCCCAGGGCCGTCGGCTAATGAAAAACTGTTTTTT.

In its sample, this clonotype was seen many times. The chain recombines TRBV10-3 with TRBJ1-1; D is perhaps TRBD1 (6 bases). With 8 bases removed from V and 0 bases from J, the gap between germline ends came to 10 bases. Germline V gene sequence: CDR1 ENHRY, CDR2 SYGVKD. The CDR3 extends over 13 amino acids. This CDR3 reads CAIGGQVNTEAFF. DNA for the CDR3: TGTGCCATCGGGGGGCAGGTGAACACTGAAGCTTTCTTT.

This clonotype was counted ten times or more. V is TRBV2 and J is TRBJ1-2; a weak D match, TRBD1 (6 bases). The CDR3 contains 12 residues. Trimming took off 9 bases at V and 4 bases at J, with 12 bases between the two ends. Germline values: CDR1 SNHLY, CDR2 FYNNEI. CDR3 DNA sequence: TGTGCCAGTAGGGGACAAGCCTATGGCTACACCTTC. Its protein product is CASRGQAYGYTF.

As concerns this clonotype: This may stem from a read error, because a much larger clone lies one nucleotide away. V is TRBV7-9 and J is TRBJ2-5; D is ambiguous. Germline V lookup: CDR1 SEHNR, CDR2 FQNEAQ (reference sequence). V shed 7 bases and J shed 5 bases, with 11 bases lying between them. The CDR3 contains 12 residues. The DNA for the CDR3 is TGTGCCAGCAACCCAGTGGGGGAGACCCAGTACTTC. Protein sequence: CASNPVGETQYF.

This clonotype has at least ten counts. This sequence joins TRBV7-2 and TRBJ2-5, with TRBD2 as a possible D gene (5 bases). V was cut by 6 bases and J by 0 bases, with 8 bases left in between. The CDR3 is 13 residues long. Germline-derived CDR1 and CDR2 are SGHTA and FQGNSA. For the CDR3, the DNA is TGTGCCAGCAGTTCGGACTACCAAGAGACCCAGTACTTC. Its protein product is CASSSDYQETQYF.

This clonotype was picked up many times. V and J are TRBV10-2 and TRBJ2-7; 8 bases map to TRBD1. The CDR3 is made up of 13 amino acids. Germline assignment: CDR1 WSHSY and CDR2 SAAADI. The V segment lost 8 bases and the J segment 1 base; nucleotides outside the gene matches: 4. The CDR3 nucleotides read TGCGCCAGCCGACAGGGGCCTTCCTACGAGCAGTACTTC. Encoded protein: CASRQGPSYEQYF.

The chain couples TRBV5-4 to TRBJ1-1; D is uncertain. This CDR3 has 14 residues. The V end lost 4 bases, the J end lost 1 base, and 11 bases lay between the germline ends. Germline-derived CDR1 and CDR2 are SGHNT and YYREEE (reference sequence). The CDR3 spells CASSVTPANTEAFF. In DNA form, the CDR3 reads TGTGCCAGCAGCGTGACCCCAGCGAACACTGAAGCTTTCTTT.

Concerning this clonotype itself: With a much larger clone just one base away, this may be a read error. The rearrangement joins TRBV9 to TRBJ1-2; tentatively, D is TRBD1 (5 bases). V was cut by 4 bases and J by 5 bases, with 15 bases left in between. CDR1 SGDLS and CDR2 YYNGEE come from the germline V gene. The CDR3 covers 14 residues. CDR3 DNA sequence: TGTGCCAGCAGCACAAGCGGTGGGACTTATGGCTACACCTTC. Protein sequence: CASSTSGGTYGYTF.

The chain couples TRBV29-1 to TRBJ1-4, with 8 bases that match TRBD1. This CDR3 comprises 12 residues. Losses at the gene ends were 8 bases for V and 7 bases for J; bases not matched to a gene: 6. Germline-derived CDR1 and CDR2 are SQVTM and ANQGSEA. CDR3: CSFGTGLEKLFF. The CDR3 bases are TGCAGCTTCGGGACAGGTCTTGAAAAACTGTTTTTT. Drawing the rest from reference TRBV29-1 and TRBJ1-4, the complete variable domain is SAVISQKPSRDICQRGTSLTIQCQVDSQVTMMFWYRQQPGQSLTLIATANQGSEATYESGFVIDKFPISRPNLTFSTLTVSNMSPEDSSIYLCSFGTGLEKLFFGSGTQLSVL.

In regard to this clonotype: A read error may produce the germline difference seen at one junction end. The chain combines TRBV5-5 with TRBJ2-7; 10 nucleotides align to TRBD1. Germline loops: CDR1 SGHKS, CDR2 YYEKEE (reference sequence). This CDR3 has 17 residues. The CDR3 DNA is TGTGCCACCAGCTGGGGACAGGGGACTTCGGGGGGCTACGAGCAGTACTTC. Translated, it gives CATSWGQGTSGGYEQYF.

V usage is TRBV20-1 and J usage is TRBJ2-2, with 12 bases identical to TRBD1. Germline V CDR1 and CDR2: DFQATT, SNEGSKA (reference sequence). V lost 3 bases, J lost 8 bases, and 7 bases stayed unmatched. This CDR3 region has 15 residues. The chain's CDR3 is CSASPRDRGRGELFF. The DNA for the CDR3 is TGCAGTGCTAGTCCCCGGGACAGGGGGCGTGGGGAGCTGTTTTTT.

This clonotype was counted at least ten times. This chain joins TRBV19 and TRBJ2-6, with unresolved D. Germline lookup yields CDR1 LNHDA and CDR2 SQIVND (reference sequence). The CDR3 runs to 15 residues. V lost 7 bases and J lost 0, with 10 bases in between. CDR3 nucleotides: TGTGCCAGTAACGACGGCGCCTCTGGGGCCAACGTCCTGACTTTC. It yields the protein CASNDGASGANVLTF.

The chain has TRBV12-3 or TRBV12-4 and TRBJ1-2; tentatively, D is TRBD1 (5 bases). V dropped 5 bases and J dropped 4 bases, with 14 bases sitting between them. The CDR3 length is 14 residues. CDR3 in amino acids: CASSLSRVSYGYTF. CDR3 DNA: TGTGCCAGCAGTCTTTCCAGGGTCAGCTATGGCTACACCTTC.

A single count supports this clonotype. The chain joins TRBV2 to TRBJ2-1; perhaps D is TRBD1 or TRBD2 (6 bases each). This CDR3 spans 16 amino acids. V shed 4 bases and J shed 7 bases, with 20 bases lying between them. Germline CDR1 is SNHLY and CDR2 is FYNNEI. The CDR3 region has the DNA TGTGCCAGCAGTGCCAGCGGGCAGGGGATTTGGAATGAGCAGTTCTTC. Translation: CASSASGQGIWNEQFF.

V and J are TRBV10-2 and TRBJ1-5; D perhaps matches TRBD1 (6 bases). The CDR3 spans 13 residues. The germline CDR1 and CDR2 sequences are WSHSY and SAAADI. Deletions cut 8 bases from V and 10 bases from J, with 18 bases between. Written as DNA, the CDR3 is TGCGCCAGCGCGGGGATACAGGGTACTCCCCAGCATTTT. This encodes CASAGIQGTPQHF.

This clonotype has at least ten counts. The rearrangement uses TRBV2 and TRBJ2-7; D perhaps matches TRBD2 (6 bases). CDR3 length: 16 amino acids. The germline V gene has CDR1 SNHLY and CDR2 FYNNEI. V was clipped by 0 bases and J by 2 bases, with 14 bases between them. CDR3 sequence (DNA): TGTGCCAGCAGTGAAGCGCTGACTAGTTTAACCTACGAGCAGTACTTC. It is translated as CASSEALTSLTYEQYF.

This clonotype showed up many times. The chain combines TRBV19 with TRBJ1-2; D is possibly TRBD1 (6 bases). Trimming cost V 8 bases and J 5 bases, with 15 bases left between them. The CDR3 extends over 13 amino acids. The germline V gene has CDR1 LNHDA and CDR2 SQIVND (reference sequence). In DNA form, the CDR3 reads TGTGCCAGTGACGGTCAGGGGAATTATGGCTACACCTTC. Translating it yields CASDGQGNYGYTF.

This chain uses TRBV25-1 with TRBJ1-2, with 8 positions matching TRBD1. The CDR3 runs 14 residues. Germline V gene lookup returns CDR1 MGHDK and CDR2 SYGVNS. With V trimmed by 3 bases and J by 8 bases, 8 bases remained unmatched. CDR3 sequence (DNA): TGTGCCAGCAGTGAGACCGACAGGGGAGTCGGCTACACCTTC. Translating it yields CASSETDRGVGYTF.

The chain employs TRBV20-1 and TRBJ2-2; D assignment may be TRBD1 or TRBD2 (6 bases each). The V end lost 6 bases, the J end lost 1 base, and 15 bases lay between the germline ends. This CDR3 contains 15 residues. In germline, CDR1 is DFQATT, CDR2 SNEGSKA (reference sequence). The CDR3 region is CSARGQDENTGELFF. In DNA, the CDR3 is TGCAGTGCCCGGGGGCAGGATGAGAACACCGGGGAGCTGTTTTTT.

The sample holds many counts of this clonotype. This chain connects TRBV5-1 to TRBJ1-1; TRBD1 matches at 9 bases. The V gene end was trimmed by 2 bases and the J gene end by 3 bases; junction bases not matched to a gene: 5. The CDR3 is made up of 15 amino acids. Germline V gene sequence: CDR1 SGHRS, CDR2 YFSETQ. The CDR3 region is CASSLGQGWDTEAFF. The DNA for the CDR3 is TGCGCCAGCAGCTTAGGACAGGGGTGGGACACTGAAGCTTTCTTT.